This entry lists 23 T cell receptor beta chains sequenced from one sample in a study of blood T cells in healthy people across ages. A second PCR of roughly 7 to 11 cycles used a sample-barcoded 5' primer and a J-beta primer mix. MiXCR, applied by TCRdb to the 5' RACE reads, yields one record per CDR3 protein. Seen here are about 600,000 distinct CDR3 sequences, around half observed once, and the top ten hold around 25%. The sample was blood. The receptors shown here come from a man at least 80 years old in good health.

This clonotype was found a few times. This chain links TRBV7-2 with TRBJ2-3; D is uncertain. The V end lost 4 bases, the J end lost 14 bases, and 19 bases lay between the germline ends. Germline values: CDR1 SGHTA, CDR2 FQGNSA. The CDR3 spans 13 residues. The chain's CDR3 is CASSSVRPEGMYF. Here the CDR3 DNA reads TGTGCCAGCAGCTCCGTCAGGCCTGAAGGCATGTATTTT. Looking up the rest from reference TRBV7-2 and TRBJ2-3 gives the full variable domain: GAGVSQSPSNKVTEKGKDVELRCDPISGHTALYWYRQSLGQGLEFLIYFQGNSAPDKSGLPSDRFSAERTGGSVSTLTIQRTQQEDSAVYLCASSSVRPEGMYFGPGTRLTVL.

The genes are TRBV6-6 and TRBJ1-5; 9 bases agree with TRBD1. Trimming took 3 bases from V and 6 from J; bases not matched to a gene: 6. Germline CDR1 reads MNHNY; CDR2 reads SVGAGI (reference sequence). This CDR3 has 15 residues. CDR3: CASSYDRGSVQPQHF. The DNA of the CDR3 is TGTGCCAGCAGTTATGACAGGGGGTCGGTTCAGCCCCAGCATTTT.

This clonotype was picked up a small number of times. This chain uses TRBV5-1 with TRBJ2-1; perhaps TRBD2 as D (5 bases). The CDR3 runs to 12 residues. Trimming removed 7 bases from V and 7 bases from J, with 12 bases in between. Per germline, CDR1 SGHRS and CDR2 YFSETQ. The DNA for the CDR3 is TGCGCCAGCGGGGTGGGAGCAAATGAGCAGTTCTTC. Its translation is CASGVGANEQFF.

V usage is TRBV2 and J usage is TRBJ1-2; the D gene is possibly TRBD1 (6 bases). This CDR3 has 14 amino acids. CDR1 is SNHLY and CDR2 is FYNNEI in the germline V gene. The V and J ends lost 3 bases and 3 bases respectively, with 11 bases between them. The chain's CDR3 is CASSDDRRDYGYTF. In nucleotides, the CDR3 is TGTGCCAGCAGTGACGACAGGAGAGACTATGGCTACACCTTC.

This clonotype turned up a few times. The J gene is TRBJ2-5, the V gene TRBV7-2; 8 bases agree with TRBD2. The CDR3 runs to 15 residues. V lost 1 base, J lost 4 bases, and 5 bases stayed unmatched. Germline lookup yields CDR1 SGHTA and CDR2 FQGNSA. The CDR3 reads CASSLEARGVETQYF. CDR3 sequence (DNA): TGTGCCAGCAGCTTAGAGGCGCGGGGGGTAGAGACCCAGTACTTC.

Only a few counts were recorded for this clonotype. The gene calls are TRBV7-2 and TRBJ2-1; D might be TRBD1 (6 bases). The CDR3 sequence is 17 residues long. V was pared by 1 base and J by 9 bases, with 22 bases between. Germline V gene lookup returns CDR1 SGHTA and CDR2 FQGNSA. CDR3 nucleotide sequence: TGTGCCAGCAGCTTAGTGGGTGACAGGTCTCCAACTACTGAGCAGTTCTTC. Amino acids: CASSLVGDRSPTTEQFF.

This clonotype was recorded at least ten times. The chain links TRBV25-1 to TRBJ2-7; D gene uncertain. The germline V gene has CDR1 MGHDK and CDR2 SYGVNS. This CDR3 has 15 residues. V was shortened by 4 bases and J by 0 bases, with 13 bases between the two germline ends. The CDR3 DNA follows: TGTGCCAGCAGTGCGTGGATTGGCAACTCCTACGAGCAGTACTTC. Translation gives CASSAWIGNSYEQYF.

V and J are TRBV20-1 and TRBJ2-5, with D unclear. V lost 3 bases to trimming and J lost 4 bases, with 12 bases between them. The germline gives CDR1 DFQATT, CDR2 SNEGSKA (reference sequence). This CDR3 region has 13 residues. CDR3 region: CSASRAARETQYF. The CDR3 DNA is TGCAGTGCTAGCCGGGCAGCTCGAGAGACCCAGTACTTC.

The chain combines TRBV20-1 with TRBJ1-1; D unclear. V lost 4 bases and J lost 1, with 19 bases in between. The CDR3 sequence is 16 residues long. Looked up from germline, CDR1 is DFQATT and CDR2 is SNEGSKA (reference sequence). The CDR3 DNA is TGCAGTGCTACATTCCCTGGACTCCGCCCGAACACTGAAGCTTTCTTT. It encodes CSATFPGLRPNTEAFF.

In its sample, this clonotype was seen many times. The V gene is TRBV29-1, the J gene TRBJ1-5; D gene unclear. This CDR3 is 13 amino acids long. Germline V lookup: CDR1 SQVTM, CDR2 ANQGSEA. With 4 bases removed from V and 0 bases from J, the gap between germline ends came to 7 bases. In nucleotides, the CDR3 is TGCAGCGTTGGGGAAAATAGCAATCAGCCCCAGCATTTT. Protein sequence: CSVGENSNQPQHF.

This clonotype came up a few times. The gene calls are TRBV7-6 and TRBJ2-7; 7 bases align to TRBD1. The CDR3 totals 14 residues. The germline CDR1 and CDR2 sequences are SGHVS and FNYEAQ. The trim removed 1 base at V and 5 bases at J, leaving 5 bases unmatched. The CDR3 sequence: CASSLGQGGDEQYF. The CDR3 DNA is TGTGCCAGCAGCTTAGGACAGGGTGGCGACGAGCAGTACTTC.

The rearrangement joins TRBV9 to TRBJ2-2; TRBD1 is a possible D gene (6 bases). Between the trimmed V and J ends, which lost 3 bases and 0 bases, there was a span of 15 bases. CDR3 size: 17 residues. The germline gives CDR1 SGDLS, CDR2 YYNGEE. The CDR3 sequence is CASSGPRGGTNTGELFF. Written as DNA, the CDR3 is TGTGCCAGCAGCGGCCCACGAGGGGGTACGAACACCGGGGAGCTGTTTTTT.

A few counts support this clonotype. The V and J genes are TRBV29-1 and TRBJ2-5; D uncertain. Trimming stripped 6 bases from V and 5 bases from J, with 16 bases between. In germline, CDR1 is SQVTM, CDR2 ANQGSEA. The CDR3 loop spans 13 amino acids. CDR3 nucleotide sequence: TGCAGCGTGGGGAATTCGGAGAGGGAGACCCAGTACTTC. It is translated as CSVGNSERETQYF.

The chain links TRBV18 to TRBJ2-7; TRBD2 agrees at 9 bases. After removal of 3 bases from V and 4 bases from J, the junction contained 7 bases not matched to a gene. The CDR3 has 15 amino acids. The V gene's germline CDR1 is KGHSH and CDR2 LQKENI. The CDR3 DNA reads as TGTGCCAGCTCACCGGGGGCTAGCGGGGATTACGAGCAGTACTTC. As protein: CASSPGASGDYEQYF.

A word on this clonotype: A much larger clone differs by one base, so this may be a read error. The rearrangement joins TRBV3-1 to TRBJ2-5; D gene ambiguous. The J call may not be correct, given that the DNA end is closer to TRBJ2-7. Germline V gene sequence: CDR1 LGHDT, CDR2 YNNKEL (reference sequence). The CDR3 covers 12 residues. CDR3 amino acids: CASSQDVYEQYF. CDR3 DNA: TGTGCCAGCAGCCAAGATGTGTACGAGCAGTACTTC.

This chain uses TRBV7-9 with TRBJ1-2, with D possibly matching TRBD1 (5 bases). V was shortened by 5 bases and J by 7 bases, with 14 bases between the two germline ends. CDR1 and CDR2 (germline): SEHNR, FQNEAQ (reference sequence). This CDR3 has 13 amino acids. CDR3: CASSASQRGGYTF. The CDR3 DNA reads TGTGCCAGCAGCGCGAGTCAGAGGGGTGGCTACACCTTC.

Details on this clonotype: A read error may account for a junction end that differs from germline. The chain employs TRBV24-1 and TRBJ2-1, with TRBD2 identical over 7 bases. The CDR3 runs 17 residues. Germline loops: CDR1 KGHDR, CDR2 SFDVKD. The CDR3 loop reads CATSDPPLADKYNKQFF. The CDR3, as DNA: TGTGCCACCAGTGACCCCCCTCTAGCGGATAAATACAATAAGCAGTTCTTC.

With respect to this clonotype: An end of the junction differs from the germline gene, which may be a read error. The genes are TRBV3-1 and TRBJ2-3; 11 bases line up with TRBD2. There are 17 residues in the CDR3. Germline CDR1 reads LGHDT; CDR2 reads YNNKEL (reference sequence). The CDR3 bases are TGTGCCGGCAGCCCTACCGGAACTAGCGGGGGATCGGATACGCAGTATTTT. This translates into CAGSPTGTSGGSDTQYF.

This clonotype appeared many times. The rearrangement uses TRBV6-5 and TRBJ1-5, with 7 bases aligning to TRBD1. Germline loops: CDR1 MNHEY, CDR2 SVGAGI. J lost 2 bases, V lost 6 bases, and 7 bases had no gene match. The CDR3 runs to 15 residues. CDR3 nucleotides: TGTGCCAGCAGGCCCGGGACAGCGGGCAATCAGCCCCAGCATTTT. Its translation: CASRPGTAGNQPQHF.

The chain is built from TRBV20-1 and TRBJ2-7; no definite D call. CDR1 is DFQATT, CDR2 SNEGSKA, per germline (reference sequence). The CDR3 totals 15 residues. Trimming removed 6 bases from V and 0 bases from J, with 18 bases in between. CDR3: CSAMRGQRISYEQYF. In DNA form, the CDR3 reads TGCAGTGCCATGCGAGGCCAGCGCATCTCCTACGAGCAGTACTTC.

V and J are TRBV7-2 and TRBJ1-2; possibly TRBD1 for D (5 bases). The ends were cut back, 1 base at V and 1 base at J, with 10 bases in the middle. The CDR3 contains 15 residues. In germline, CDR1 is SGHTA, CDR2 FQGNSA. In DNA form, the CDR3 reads TGTGCCAGCAGCTTAGGAGGCGGGGGTAACTATGGCTACACCTTC. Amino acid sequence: CASSLGGGGNYGYTF.

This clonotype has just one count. The CDR3, as DNA: TGTGCTAGTGATCGGGGGGGCGCAAATAATTCACCCCTCCACTTT. Protein sequence: CASDRGGANNSPLHF. V usage is TRBV12-5 and J usage is TRBJ1-6, with D tentatively TRBD1 (6 bases). This CDR3 is 15 amino acids long. Germline V CDR1 and CDR2: LGHNT, FRNRAP. V was clipped by 7 bases and J by 5 bases, with 15 bases between them.

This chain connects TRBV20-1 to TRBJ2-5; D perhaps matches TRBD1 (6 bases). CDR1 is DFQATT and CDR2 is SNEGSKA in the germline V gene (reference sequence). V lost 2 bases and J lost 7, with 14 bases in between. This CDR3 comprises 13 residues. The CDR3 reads CSARTDRRRTQYF. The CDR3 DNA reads TGCAGTGCTAGAACTGACAGGCGGAGGACCCAGTACTTC.